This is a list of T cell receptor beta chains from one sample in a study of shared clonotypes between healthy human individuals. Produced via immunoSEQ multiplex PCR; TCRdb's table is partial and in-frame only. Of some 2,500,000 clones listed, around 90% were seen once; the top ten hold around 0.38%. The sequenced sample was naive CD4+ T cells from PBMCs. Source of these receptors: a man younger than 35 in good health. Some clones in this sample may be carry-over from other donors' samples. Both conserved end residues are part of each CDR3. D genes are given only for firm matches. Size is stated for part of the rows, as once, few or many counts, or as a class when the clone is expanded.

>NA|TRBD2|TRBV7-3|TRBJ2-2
TGTGCCAGCAGCTCCGGGAGGTCGTACACCGGGGAGCTGTTTTTT
CASSSGRSYTGELFF
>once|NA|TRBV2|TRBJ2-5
TGTGCCAGCAGGATGGACTTAGGGCAAGAGACCCAGTACTTC
CASRMDLGQETQYF
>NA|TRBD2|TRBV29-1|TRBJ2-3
TGCAGCGTTGGAGTAGCGGGAGTCCCAGATACGCAGTATTTT
CSVGVAGVPDTQYF
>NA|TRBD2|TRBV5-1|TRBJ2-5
TGCGCCAGCAGCTTGAAGCCGGGAGGGCAAGAGACCCAGTACTTC
CASSLKPGGQETQYF
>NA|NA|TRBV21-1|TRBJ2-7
TGTGCCAGCAGCAAGGTAAGGCAGACCTACGAGCAGTACTTC
CASSKVRQTYEQYF
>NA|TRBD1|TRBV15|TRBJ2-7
TGTGCCACCAGCAGGGAGGCAGGGGGCTTCTACGAGCAGTACTTC
CATSREAGGFYEQYF
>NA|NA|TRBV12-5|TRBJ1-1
TGTGCTAGTGTCAATTATAAAGAAGCTTTCTTT
CASVNYKEAFF
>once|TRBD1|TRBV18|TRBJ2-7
TGTGCCAGCTCACTCGGACAGGCCCTTAACTACGAGCAGTACTTC
CASSLGQALNYEQYF
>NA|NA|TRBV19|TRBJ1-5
TGTGCCAGTAGTCTTCTGGGGGCAGGATCCCAGCCCCAGCATTTT
CASSLLGAGSQPQHF
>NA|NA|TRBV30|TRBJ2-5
TGTGCCTGGAGGGGGCAGACCAACCAAGAGACCCAGTACTTC
CAWRGQTNQETQYF
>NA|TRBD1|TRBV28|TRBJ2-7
TGTGCCAGCAGTTCGGGACAGCCCTACGAGCAGTACTTC
CASSSGQPYEQYF
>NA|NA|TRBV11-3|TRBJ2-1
TGTGCCAGCAGCTTAGGGACTGGATCCTACAATGAGCAGTTCTTC
CASSLGTGSYNEQFF
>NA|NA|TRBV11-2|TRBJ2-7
TGTGCCAGCAGCTTAGAAACGGGGCCCGTCTACGAGCAGTACTTC
CASSLETGPVYEQYF
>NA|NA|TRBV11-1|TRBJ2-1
TGTGCCAGCAGCCTGGCCCCTAGGAATGAGCAGTTCTTC
CASSLAPRNEQFF
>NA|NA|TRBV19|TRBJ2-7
TGTGCCAGTAGTAGGGGGACGGGCTACGAGCAGTACTTC
CASSRGTGYEQYF
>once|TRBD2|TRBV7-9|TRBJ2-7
TGTGCCAGCAGCTCGAGCGGGAGCGTCCACGAGCAGTACTTC
CASSSSGSVHEQYF
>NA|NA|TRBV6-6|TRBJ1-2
TGTGCCACCCACGAACGCCGTACCGTCCGGGGTGGCTACACCTTC
CATHERRTVRGGYTF
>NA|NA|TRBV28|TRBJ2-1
TGTGCCAGCAGTCCGGGGCGGGGCAGCTCCTACAATGAGCAGTTCTTC
CASSPGRGSSYNEQFF
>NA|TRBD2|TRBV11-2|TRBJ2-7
TGTGCCAGCAGCGCGGGACTACTCTCCTACGAGCAGTACTTC
CASSAGLLSYEQYF
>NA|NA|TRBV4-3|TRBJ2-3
TGCGCCAGCAGCCAAGGGCGGAGCCGAGGGAGCACAGATACGCAGTATTTT
CASSQGRSRGSTDTQYF
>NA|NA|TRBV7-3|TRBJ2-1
TGTGCCAGCAGCTTACAGCCTCTAGCCGCCCTAGGAAATGAGCAGTTCTTC
CASSLQPLAALGNEQFF
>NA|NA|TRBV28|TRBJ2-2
TGTGCCAGCACCTCACCCAGTGGCACCGGGGAGCTGTTTTTT
CASTSPSGTGELFF
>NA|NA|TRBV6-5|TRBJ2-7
TGTGCCTCCAGTCTCCGGCGCTACTACGAGCAGTACTTC
CASSLRRYYEQYF
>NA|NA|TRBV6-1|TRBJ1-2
TGTGCCAGCAGTGAAGCAGGGTTCTATGGCTACACCTTC
CASSEAGFYGYTF
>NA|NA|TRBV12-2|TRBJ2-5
TGTGCAAGTCGCCCCTCTTGCCGAGAGACCCAGTACTTC
CASRPSCRETQYF
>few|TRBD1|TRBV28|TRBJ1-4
TGTGCCACCACAGGGGCAACTAATGAAAAACTGTTTTTT
CATTGATNEKLFF
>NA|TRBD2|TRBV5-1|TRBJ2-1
TGCGCCAGCAGTCCGCTCCCCCCGGGAGGCTCCTACAATGAGCAGTTCTTC
CASSPLPPGGSYNEQFF
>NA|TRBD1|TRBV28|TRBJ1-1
TGTGCCAGCAGTTTATTCCGGTGGACGACACGGACAGGGGGCACTGAAGCTTTCTTT
CASSLFRWTTRTGGTEAFF
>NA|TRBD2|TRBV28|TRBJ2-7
TGTGCCAGCAGTTTAGCCCCTCTAGCTAGCGGGAGCTACGAGCAGTACTTC
CASSLAPLASGSYEQYF
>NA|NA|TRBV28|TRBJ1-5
TGTGCCAGCAGTTTAAGGCGACAGACTAGCAATCAGCCCCAGCATTTT
CASSLRRQTSNQPQHF
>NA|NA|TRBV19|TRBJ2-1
TGTGCCAGTAGTATACCGAGCTCCTACAATGAGCAGTTCTTC
CASSIPSSYNEQFF
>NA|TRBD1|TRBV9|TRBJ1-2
TGTGCCAGCAGCGTACAGGGGGCGGACTATGGCTACACCTTC
CASSVQGADYGYTF
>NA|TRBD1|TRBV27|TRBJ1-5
TGTGCCAGCAGTTTAAGCATTGCGGGGGGGACAGCCCCCCAGCATTTT
CASSLSIAGGTAPQHF
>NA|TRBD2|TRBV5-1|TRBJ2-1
TGCGCCAGCAGTTTTGGACTAGCGGGAGGGGAGCAGTTCTTC
CASSFGLAGGEQFF
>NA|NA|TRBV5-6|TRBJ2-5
TGTGCCAGCAGCTTGGTCGAGACCCAGTACTTC
CASSLVETQYF
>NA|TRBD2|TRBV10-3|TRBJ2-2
TGTGCCATCAGTGATCAGCGGGGTTCCACCGGGGAGCTGTTTTTT
CAISDQRGSTGELFF
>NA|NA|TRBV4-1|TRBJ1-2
TGCGCCAGCAGCCACCCCGGACAGCTGGGTGGCTACACCTTC
CASSHPGQLGGYTF
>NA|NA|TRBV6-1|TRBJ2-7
TGTGCCAGCAGGGTCCTACAGGGTTCCGAGCAGTACTTC
CASRVLQGSEQYF
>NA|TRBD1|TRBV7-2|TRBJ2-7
TGTGCCAGCAGCTTAAGACAGGGGGTTACCTACGAGCAGTACTTC
CASSLRQGVTYEQYF
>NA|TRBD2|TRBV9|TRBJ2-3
TGTGCCAGCAGCGTAGTGGTAGCGGGAGATACGCAGTATTTT
CASSVVVAGDTQYF
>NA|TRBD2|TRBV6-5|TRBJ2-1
TGTGCCGGACGGCGGGAGGGCCAGTCCACTGCTGAGCAGTTCTTC
CAGRREGQSTAEQFF
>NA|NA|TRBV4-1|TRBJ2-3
TGCGCCAGCAGCCCCCACAGAGATACGCAGTATTTT
CASSPHRDTQYF
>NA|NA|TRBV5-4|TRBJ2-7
TGTGCCAGCAGCTGGGGGCCAAGGGGTCAAGGCGAGCAGTACTTC
CASSWGPRGQGEQYF
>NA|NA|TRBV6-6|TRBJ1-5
TGTGCCAGCAGTAAACGGGGGGGTAGCAATCAGCCCCAGCATTTT
CASSKRGGSNQPQHF
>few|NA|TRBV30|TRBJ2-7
TGTGCCTGGAGGGGGGTTGGTGAGCAGTACTTC
CAWRGVGEQYF
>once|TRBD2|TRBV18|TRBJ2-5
TGTGCCAGCTCCCCGTTAACTAGCGGGCCGCAAGAGACCCAGTACTTC
CASSPLTSGPQETQYF
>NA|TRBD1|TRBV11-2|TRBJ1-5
TGTGCCAGCAGCTTAGACTACAGGGGCCAGCCCCAGCATTTT
CASSLDYRGQPQHF
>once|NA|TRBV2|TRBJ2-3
TGTGCCAGCCTACGGGAGCCAGATACGCAGTATTTT
CASLREPDTQYF
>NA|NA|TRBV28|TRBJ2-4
TGTGCCAGCAGTTTGGGGGGGGCACCCAAAAACATTCAGTACTTC
CASSLGGAPKNIQYF
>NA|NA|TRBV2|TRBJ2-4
TGTGCCAGCAGTGATACAAAACAGGGAAACATTCAGTACTTC
CASSDTKQGNIQYF
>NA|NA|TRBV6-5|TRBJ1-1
TGTGCCAGCAGTTATCGGGTGAACACTGAAGCTTTCTTT
CASSYRVNTEAFF